This TCR beta chain appears in the sequencing data of a study of vaccination and CD4 T cells after COVID-19. Cultured CD4+ T-cell DNA underwent Oncomine TCR Beta short-read sequencing. TCRdb used MiXCR to reprocess the PCR reads, holding one entry per CDR3 protein. The sample consists of almost 20,000 distinct CDR3 sequences, 46% of them appearing once. J lost 7 bases, V lost 2 bases, and 11 bases had no gene match. The CDR3 length is 15 residues. Germline CDR1 DFQATT, CDR2 SNEGSKA (reference sequence). With regard to this clonotype: Its antigen is still unknown.

Regarding treatment: roughly 11-day PBMC culture with coronavirus spike peptide pools or control peptides (ViraFEST assay). This TCR derives from a human donor who had recovered from COVID-19. Material: CD4+ T cells from blood, cultured in vitro, obtained after SARS-CoV-2 vaccination. J is TRBJ2-7 and V is TRBV20-1; TRBD2 matches at 10 bases. The CDR3, as DNA: TGCAGTGCTAGACCTGCAAGCGGGGGGGCTCGAGAGCAGTACTTC. It encodes CSARPASGGAREQYF.